This T cell receptor (beta chain) was captured by sequencing in a study of T-cell memory formation after mild COVID-19. Background on the study: TCR clusters were mostly confined to one donor each.

Details on this clonotype: Its antigen is currently unknown.

The study, taken as a whole, reports: Pre-infection memory harbored some responding clones, suggesting cross-reactive memory joined.

CDR3 size: 14 residues. Trimming shortened V by 2 bases and J by 5 bases, and 10 bases separated the two germline ends. TCRdb re-derived calls from the 5' RACE reads in MiXCR, one entry per CDR3 protein. The sample has nearly 250,000 distinct CDR3 sequences, just over 15% seen once. The V gene is TRBV12-3 or TRBV12-4, the J gene TRBJ1-5, with no clear D. The TCR comes from an adult woman who had mild COVID-19 (a few samples of this study predate the infection). Cell type and time point are not known. Sequenced material: PBMCs or a T cell subset sorted from them (not recorded which). CDR3 sequence reads: CASSLSVRHQPQHF. The CDR3 DNA follows: TGTGCCAGCAGTTTATCGGTTCGGCATCAGCCCCAGCATTTT.